These 20 T cell receptor beta chains came from one sample sequenced in a study of T cells after posttransplantation cyclophosphamide. Cyclophosphamide on days +3 and +4 followed busulfan-fludarabine conditioning and a marrow graft. Method: immunoSEQ multiplex PCR; TCRdb's copy keeps in-frame clones and lacks some. The sample has 8,000 to 10,000 clones; roughly 80% are singletons. The specimen was PBMCs, collected about 1,900 days after a stem cell transplant with posttransplant cyclophosphamide. The receptor set was obtained from a female patient aged 40 to 50 who received an allogeneic stem cell transplant from a related donor, was CMV-positive, and had no GVHD. Some T cells may be the graft donor's.

The chain couples TRBV19 to TRBJ2-5; TRBD1 matches at 8 bases. CDR3 size: 17 residues. V was pared by 3 bases and J by 6 bases, with 15 bases of the junction left unmatched. Per the germline V gene, CDR1 is LNHDA and CDR2 is SQIVND (reference sequence). The CDR3 sequence is CASSITTQGAGRKTQYF. The CDR3 coding sequence is TGTGCCAGTAGTATCACCACCCAGGGGGCAGGGAGAAAGACCCAGTACTTC.

CDR3 coding DNA: TGTGCCAGCAGCTCGAACAGGGCCTGGGATCAGCCCCAGCATTTT. Its protein product is CASSSNRAWDQPQHF. The chain combines TRBV5-6 with TRBJ1-5; D may be TRBD1 (6 bases). The CDR3 covers 15 residues. In germline, CDR1 is SGHDT, CDR2 YYEEEE. The V and J ends lost 3 bases and 5 bases respectively, with 15 bases between them. Using reference TRBV5-6 and TRBJ1-5 for the parts outside the CDR3, the full variable domain is DAGVTQSPTHLIKTRGQQVTLRCSPKSGHDTVSWYQQALGQGPQFIFQYYEEEERQRGNFPDRFSGHQFPNYSSELNVNALLLGDSALYLCASSSNRAWDQPQHFGDGTRLSIL.

This chain uses TRBV5-1 with TRBJ2-7, with a possible D match to TRBD2 (6 bases). V lost 0 bases and J lost 5, with 12 bases in between. The CDR3 is 14 amino acids. In germline, CDR1 is SGHRS, CDR2 YFSETQ. CDR3 nucleotide sequence: TGCGCCAGCAGCTTGGGTGGAGGGTCCCACGAGCAGTACTTC. Its protein product is CASSLGGGSHEQYF.

J is TRBJ2-1 and V is TRBV27; TRBD2 agrees at 10 bases. The V segment lost 0 bases and the J segment 0 bases; nucleotides outside the gene matches: 5. Germline V gene lookup returns CDR1 MNHEY and CDR2 SMNVEV (reference sequence). This CDR3 spans 18 amino acids. The DNA of the CDR3 is TGTGCCAGCAGTTTATCGACTAGCGGGTGGAGCTCCTACAATGAGCAGTTCTTC. This codes for CASSLSTSGWSSYNEQFF.

The CDR3 coding sequence is TGTGCCAGCAGGTCCCCGGGACAGGAGAGCTATAATTCACCCCTCCACTTT. Its translation is CASRSPGQESYNSPLHF. The chain couples TRBV7-3 to TRBJ1-6; 8 bases align to TRBD1. In germline, CDR1 is SGHTA, CDR2 FQGTGA. The CDR3 totals 17 residues. The V and J ends lost 6 bases and 3 bases, in that order; junction bases with no gene match: 10.

V is TRBV6-5 and J is TRBJ1-6; possible D gene TRBD1, 6 bases. CDR1 is MNHEY and CDR2 is SVGAGI in the germline V gene. V was pared by 9 bases and J by 9 bases, with 15 bases between. This CDR3 contains 13 residues. The CDR3 DNA reads as TGTGCCAGTAGGGGGGGGGTAAGTTCACCCCTCCACTTT. Amino acid sequence: CASRGGVSSPLHF.

V and J are TRBV7-8 and TRBJ1-4; perhaps TRBD1 as D (6 bases). Trimming removed 8 bases from V and 3 bases from J, with 22 bases in between. Looked up from germline, CDR1 is SGHVS and CDR2 is FQNEAQ. There are 17 residues in the CDR3. The CDR3 is CASLGGGLSASNEKLFF. The CDR3 DNA reads TGTGCCAGCCTCGGGGGGGGCTTATCCGCCTCTAATGAAAAACTGTTTTTT.

The rearrangement joins TRBV9 to TRBJ2-7, with TRBD1 matching 12 bases. V shed 2 bases and J 3 bases; nucleotides not matched to a gene: 3. In germline, CDR1 is SGDLS, CDR2 YYNGEE. There are 15 residues in the CDR3. CDR3 region: CASSVGQGANYEQYF. CDR3 coding DNA: TGTGCCAGCAGCGTGGGACAGGGGGCCAACTACGAGCAGTACTTC. Together with reference TRBV9 and TRBJ2-7, the CDR3 gives the full variable domain: DSGVTQTPKHLITATGQRVTLRCSPRSGDLSVYWYQQSLDQGLQFLIQYYNGEERAKGNILERFSAQQFPDLHSELNLSSLELGDSALYFCASSVGQGANYEQYFGPGTRLTVT.

The chain links TRBV27 to TRBJ2-7, with TRBD1 identical over 9 bases. Per the germline V gene, CDR1 is MNHEY and CDR2 is SMNVEV (reference sequence). V shed 5 bases and J 3 bases; nucleotides not matched to a gene: 8. The CDR3 sequence is 15 residues long. For the CDR3, the DNA is TGTGCCAGCAGTCGACGGACAGGGGCGGACTACGAGCAGTACTTC. It translates to CASSRRTGADYEQYF.

The genes are TRBV19 and TRBJ1-1; 11 nucleotides match TRBD1. This CDR3 is built from 15 residues. The junction had 12 bases not matched to a gene; V was cut back by 9 bases and J by 6 bases. Looked up from germline, CDR1 is LNHDA and CDR2 is SQIVND (reference sequence). CDR3 nucleotides: TGTGCCAGCATTCGGATCAGGACAGGGGGCTCTGAAGCTTTCTTT. Translating gives CASIRIRTGGSEAFF.

The rearrangement joins TRBV10-1 to TRBJ2-2, with 7 positions matching TRBD1. Germline CDR1 and CDR2: WNHNN and SYGVQD (reference sequence). V lost 7 bases and J lost 6; bases outside the gene matches: 2. This CDR3 has 12 amino acids. This CDR3 reads CASTRGPGELFF. CDR3 nucleotide sequence: TGCGCCAGCACGAGGGGGCCCGGGGAGCTGTTTTTT.

The rearrangement links TRBV2 to TRBJ2-1, with D unclear. CDR3 length: 12 amino acids. Germline-derived CDR1 and CDR2 are SNHLY and FYNNEI. V was cut by 7 bases and J by 7 bases, with 11 bases left in between. CDR3 in amino acids: CASTFDWNEQFF. Here the CDR3 DNA reads TGTGCCAGCACCTTTGACTGGAATGAGCAGTTCTTC.

This clone has only one observation. This rearrangement joins TRBV7-2 to TRBJ2-7; 11 nucleotides agree with TRBD1. The CDR3 covers 16 residues. With 3 bases clipped from V and 2 bases from J, the junction kept 6 bases outside the gene matches. Germline-derived CDR1 and CDR2 are SGHTA and FQGNSA. The CDR3 bases are TGTGCCAGCAGCTTCCGCCCGGGACAGGGGGCCTACGAGCAGTACTTC. Residues: CASSFRPGQGAYEQYF.

V and J are TRBV5-1 and TRBJ2-6; 9 bases are a match to TRBD1. CDR1 is SGHRS and CDR2 is YFSETQ in the germline V gene. Trimming removed 7 bases from V and 3 bases from J; junction bases left unmatched: 11. The CDR3 spans 17 residues. The CDR3 bases are TGCGCCAGCCGACAGGGGGTCAGCGTGGTTGGGGCCAACGTCCTGACTTTC. Translation gives CASRQGVSVVGANVLTF.

CDR3 nucleotide sequence: TGTGCCAGTAGTACTCAGGGGGCCCGGAACACTGAAGCTTTCTTT. It translates to CASSTQGARNTEAFF. V and J are TRBV19 and TRBJ1-1; TRBD1 matches 8 bases. Germline V gene sequence: CDR1 LNHDA, CDR2 SQIVND (reference sequence). With V trimmed by 4 bases and J by 1 base, 5 bases remained unmatched. There are 15 residues in the CDR3.

This sequence joins TRBV7-2 and TRBJ1-4, with 7 positions matching TRBD1. V was clipped by 1 base and J by 8 bases; unmatched bases: 10. The length of the CDR3 is 16 residues. Germline V lookup: CDR1 SGHTA, CDR2 FQGNSA. The chain's CDR3 is CASSLGVGAGGEKLFF. The CDR3 nucleotides are TGTGCCAGCAGCTTAGGGGTTGGGGCAGGGGGAGAAAAACTGTTTTTT.

This clone appeared once. This chain connects TRBV19 to TRBJ2-2, with 9 bases that match TRBD1. CDR3 length equals 17 residues. Germline V gene lookup returns CDR1 LNHDA and CDR2 SQIVND (reference sequence). Germline trimming cut 9 bases from V and 0 bases from J; bases unmatched to any gene: 11. CDR3 sequence: CASGQGHGGANTGELFF. CDR3 sequence (DNA): TGTGCCAGCGGACAGGGGCACGGGGGCGCGAACACCGGGGAGCTGTTTTTT.

This clone was picked up a small number of times. This chain joins TRBV29-1 and TRBJ2-1; no reliable D call. Trimming took 3 bases from V and 3 from J, leaving 3 bases between them. CDR1 is SQVTM and CDR2 is ANQGSEA in the germline V gene. The CDR3 is 11 amino acids. For the CDR3, the DNA is TGCAGCGTTGACAGCTACAATGAGCAGTTCTTC. Translated: CSVDSYNEQFF.

This clone came up a few times. The chain has TRBV29-1 and TRBJ1-5, with D hard to call. The germline V gene has CDR1 SQVTM and CDR2 ANQGSEA. CDR3 size: 10 residues. CDR3 amino acids: CTLILRPQHF. The CDR3 bases are TGCACCCTAATCCTGCGGCCCCAGCATTTT. The full variable domain, with the rest looked up from reference TRBV29-1 and TRBJ1-5, is SAVISQKPSRDICQRGTSLTIQCQVDSQVTMMFWYRQQPGQSLTLIATANQGSEATYESGFVIDKFPISRPNLTFSTLTVSNMSPEDSSIYLCTLILRPQHFGDGTRLSIL.

This clone was recorded once. J is TRBJ2-4 and V is TRBV7-9; the D is unclear. V was shortened by 5 bases and J by 0 bases, with 8 bases between the two germline ends. Germline lookup yields CDR1 SEHNR and CDR2 FQNEAQ (reference sequence). This CDR3 has 14 residues. Here the CDR3 reads CASSPPLAKNIQYF. CDR3 DNA: TGTGCCAGCAGCCCCCCATTAGCCAAAAACATTCAGTACTTC.